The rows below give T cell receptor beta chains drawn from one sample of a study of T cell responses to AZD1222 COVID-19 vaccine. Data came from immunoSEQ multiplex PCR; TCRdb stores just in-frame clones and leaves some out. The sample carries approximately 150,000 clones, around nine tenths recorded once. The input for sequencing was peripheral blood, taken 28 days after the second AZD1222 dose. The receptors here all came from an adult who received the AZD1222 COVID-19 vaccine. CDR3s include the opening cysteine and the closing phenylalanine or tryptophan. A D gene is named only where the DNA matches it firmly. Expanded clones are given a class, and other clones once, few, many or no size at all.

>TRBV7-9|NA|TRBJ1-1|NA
TGTGCCAGCAGCTTAAATGATCTGGGGAGGAACACTGAAGCTTTCTTT
CASSLNDLGRNTEAFF
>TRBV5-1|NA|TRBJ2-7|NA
TGCGCCAGCAGCTTGGCCGCCCTAGACATCTCCCCCACCTACGAGCAGTACTTC
CASSLAALDISPTYEQYF
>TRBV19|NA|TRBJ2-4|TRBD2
TGTGCCAGTAGTATAGTCTCGGGAGGCGAAAACATTCAGTACTTC
CASSIVSGGENIQYF
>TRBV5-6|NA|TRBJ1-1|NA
TGTGCCAGCAGCTTTCCCCTGGGGCTGAACACTGAAGCTTTCTTT
CASSFPLGLNTEAFF
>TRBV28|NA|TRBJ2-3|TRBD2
TGTGCCAGCACTGGGGAGGGAACAGATACGCAGTATTTT
CASTGEGTDTQYF
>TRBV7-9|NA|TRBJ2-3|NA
TGTGCCAGCAGCTTAAGGACAGATCCGGGGGATACGCAGTATTTT
CASSLRTDPGDTQYF
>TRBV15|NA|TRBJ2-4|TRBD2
TGTGCCACCAGCAGGGCGACTAGCGGCATAGCCAAAAACATTCAGTACTTC
CATSRATSGIAKNIQYF
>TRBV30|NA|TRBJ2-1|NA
TGTGCCTGGAGTGCCGACCAGCTTTGGGGCAATGAGCAGTTCTTC
CAWSADQLWGNEQFF
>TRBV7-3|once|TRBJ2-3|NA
TGTGCCAGCAGCCCTGGAGCGAGCACAGATACGCAGTATTTT
CASSPGASTDTQYF
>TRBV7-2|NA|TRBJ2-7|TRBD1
TGTGCCAGCAGCTTCGGGACAGGGGGTTACGAGCAGTACTTC
CASSFGTGGYEQYF
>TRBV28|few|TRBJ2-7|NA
TGTGCCAGTAAAATGAGCTCCTACGAGCAGTACTTC
CASKMSSYEQYF
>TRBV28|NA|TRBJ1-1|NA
TGTGCCACCCAATGGGGCAGTCTAGCCCGGATGAACACTGAAGCTTTCTTT
CATQWGSLARMNTEAFF
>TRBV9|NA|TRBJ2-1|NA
TGTGCCAGCGATAACGGGGACAATGAGCAGTTCTTC
CASDNGDNEQFF
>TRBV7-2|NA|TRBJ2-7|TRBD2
TGTGCCAGCAGCCCACCTAGCGGGAGCTCGGGGGAGCAGTACTTC
CASSPPSGSSGEQYF
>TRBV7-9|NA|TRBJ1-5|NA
TGTGCCAGCAGCTTAACTGGAGAGCGTCAGCCCCAGCATTTT
CASSLTGERQPQHF
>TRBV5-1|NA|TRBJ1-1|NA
TGCGCCAGCAGCGAGGAGCGAGACACTGAAGCTTTCTTT
CASSEERDTEAFF
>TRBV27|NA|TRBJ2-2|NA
TGTGCCAGCAGTTTTTATCCAGTGACAAAAAACACCGGGGAGCTGTTTTTT
CASSFYPVTKNTGELFF